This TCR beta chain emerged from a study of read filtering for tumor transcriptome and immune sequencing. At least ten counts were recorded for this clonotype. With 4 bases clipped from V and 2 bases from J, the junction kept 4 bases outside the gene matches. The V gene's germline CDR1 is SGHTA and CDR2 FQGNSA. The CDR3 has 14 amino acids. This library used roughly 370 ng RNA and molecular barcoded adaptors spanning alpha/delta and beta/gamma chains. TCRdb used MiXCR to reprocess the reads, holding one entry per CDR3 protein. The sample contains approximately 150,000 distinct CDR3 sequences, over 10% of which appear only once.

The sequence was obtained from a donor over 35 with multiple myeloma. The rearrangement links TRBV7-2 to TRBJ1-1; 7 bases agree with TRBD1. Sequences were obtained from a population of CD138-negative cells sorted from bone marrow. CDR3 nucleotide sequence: TGTGCCAGCAGCTCTGACAGGGCAAACACTGAAGCTTTCTTT. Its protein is CASSSDRANTEAFF.